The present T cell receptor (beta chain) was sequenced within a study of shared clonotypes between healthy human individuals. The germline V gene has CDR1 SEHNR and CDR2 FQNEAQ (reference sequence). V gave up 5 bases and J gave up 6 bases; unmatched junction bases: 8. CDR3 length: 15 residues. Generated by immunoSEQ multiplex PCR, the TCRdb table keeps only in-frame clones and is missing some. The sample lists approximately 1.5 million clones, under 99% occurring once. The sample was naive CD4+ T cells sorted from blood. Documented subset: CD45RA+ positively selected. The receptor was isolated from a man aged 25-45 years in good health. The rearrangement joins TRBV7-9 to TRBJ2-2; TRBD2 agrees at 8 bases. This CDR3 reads CASSPFSGIAGELFF. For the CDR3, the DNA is TGTGCCAGCAGCCCCTTTAGCGGGATTGCCGGGGAGCTGTTTTTT.